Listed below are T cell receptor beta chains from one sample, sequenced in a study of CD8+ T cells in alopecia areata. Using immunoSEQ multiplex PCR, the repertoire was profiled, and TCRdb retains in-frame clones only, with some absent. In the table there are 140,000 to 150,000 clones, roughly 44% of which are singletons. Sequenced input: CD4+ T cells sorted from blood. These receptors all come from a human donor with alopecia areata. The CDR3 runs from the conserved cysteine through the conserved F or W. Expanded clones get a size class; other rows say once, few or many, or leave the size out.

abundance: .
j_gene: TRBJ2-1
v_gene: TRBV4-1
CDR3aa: CASSQDMGASYNEQFF

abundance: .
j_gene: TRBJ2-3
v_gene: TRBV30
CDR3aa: CAWSFGTSTDTQYF

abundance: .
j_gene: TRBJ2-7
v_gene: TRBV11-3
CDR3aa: CASSRLAATYEQYF

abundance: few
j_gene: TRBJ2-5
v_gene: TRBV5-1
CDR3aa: CASSSLEGEGTQYF

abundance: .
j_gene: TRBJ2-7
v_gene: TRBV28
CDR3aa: CASSTTAGTGRKYF

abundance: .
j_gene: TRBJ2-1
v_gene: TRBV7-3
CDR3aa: CASSALAGGWGEQFF

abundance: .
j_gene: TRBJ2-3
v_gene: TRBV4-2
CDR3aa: CASSQRVTDTQYF

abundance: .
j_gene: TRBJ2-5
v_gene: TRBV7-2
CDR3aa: CASSSGTNQETQYF

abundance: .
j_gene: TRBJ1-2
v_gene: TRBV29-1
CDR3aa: CSVEDKLAFPGYTF

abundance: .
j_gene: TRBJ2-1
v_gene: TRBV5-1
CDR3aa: CASRALSYNEQFF

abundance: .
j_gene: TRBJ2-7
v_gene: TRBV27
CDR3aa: CASRASGGSYEQYF

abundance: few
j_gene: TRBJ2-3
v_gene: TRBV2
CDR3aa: CASGQRTDTQYF

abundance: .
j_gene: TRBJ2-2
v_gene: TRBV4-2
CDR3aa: CASSQDPTANTGELFF

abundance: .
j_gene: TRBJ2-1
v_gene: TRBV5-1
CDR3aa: CASSFSGSRDEQFF

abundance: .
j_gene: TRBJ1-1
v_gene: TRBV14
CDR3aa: CASSQDWGEAFF

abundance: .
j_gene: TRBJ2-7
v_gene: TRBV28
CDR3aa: CASSLERTIAYEQYF

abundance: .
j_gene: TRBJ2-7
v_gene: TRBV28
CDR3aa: CASSFRAESSYEQYF

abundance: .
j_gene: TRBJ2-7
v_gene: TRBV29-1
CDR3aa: CSVRRAYEQYF

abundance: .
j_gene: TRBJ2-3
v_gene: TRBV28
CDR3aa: CASSQGAGDTQYF

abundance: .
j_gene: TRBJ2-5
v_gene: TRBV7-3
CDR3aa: CASSLMGAREGTQYF

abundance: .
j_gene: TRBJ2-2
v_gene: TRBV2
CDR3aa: CASSPQGTNTGELFF

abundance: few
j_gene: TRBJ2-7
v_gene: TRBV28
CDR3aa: CASSFRGVGEQYF

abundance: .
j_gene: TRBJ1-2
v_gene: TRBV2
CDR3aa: CASSDQGYGYTF

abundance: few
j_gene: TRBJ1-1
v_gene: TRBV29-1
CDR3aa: CSDSGGYF

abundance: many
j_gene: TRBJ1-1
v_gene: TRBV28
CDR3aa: CATKSDTEAFF

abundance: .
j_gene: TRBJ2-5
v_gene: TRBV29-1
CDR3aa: CSVEESDPGQPKPETQYF

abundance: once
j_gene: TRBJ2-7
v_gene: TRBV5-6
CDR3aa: CASSLVGGATDEQYF

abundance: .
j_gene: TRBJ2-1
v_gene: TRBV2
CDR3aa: CATTSGTSDEQFF

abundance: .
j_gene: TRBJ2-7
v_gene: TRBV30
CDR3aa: CAYDERMYEQYF

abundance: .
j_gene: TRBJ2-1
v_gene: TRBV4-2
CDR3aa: CASSPQRGTRNEQFF

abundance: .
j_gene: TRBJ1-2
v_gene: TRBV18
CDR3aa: CASSHNERDYGYTF

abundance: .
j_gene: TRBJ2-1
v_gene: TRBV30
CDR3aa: CAWSRKGLADNEQFF

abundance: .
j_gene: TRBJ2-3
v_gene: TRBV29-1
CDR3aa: CIIVAGGTDTQYF

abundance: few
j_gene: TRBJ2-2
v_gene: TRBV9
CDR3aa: CASSEQAPNTGELFF

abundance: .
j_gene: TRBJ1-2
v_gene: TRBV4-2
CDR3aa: CASSTLEANYGYTF

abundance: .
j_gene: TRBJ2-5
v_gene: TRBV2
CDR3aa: CASSLVETQYF

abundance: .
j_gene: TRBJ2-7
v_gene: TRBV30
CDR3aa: CAWRTSGRSIGLDEQYF

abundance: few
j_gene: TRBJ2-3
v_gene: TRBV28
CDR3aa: CASSISTGGGTDTQYF

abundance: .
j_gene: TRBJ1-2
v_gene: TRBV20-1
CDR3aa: CSARHRVGYTF

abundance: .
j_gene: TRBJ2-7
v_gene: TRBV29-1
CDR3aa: CSVVIGGGGYEQYF